Presented here are 18 T cell receptor beta chains from one specimen sequenced in a study of beta chain features in type 1 diabetes. Study results and limitations: There was a moderate but significant shortening of TCRB CDR3s in all four CD4+ subsets of Type 1 diabetes patients.

The whole isolated RNA underwent reverse transcription, so sequencing captured expressed TCRB transcripts. Some clones are missing from TCRdb's copy, which holds only in-frame ones; the method was immunoSEQ multiplex PCR. The repertoire holds about 640,000 clones, with around 11% as singletons. For these receptors, no antigen is known. Sequencing was done on a sample of naive CD4+ T cells from blood. These receptors were obtained from a man aged 25 to 40 with type 1 diabetes.

The sample holds a few counts of this clone. The chain joins TRBV20-1 to TRBJ2-1; D not resolved. The germline V gene has CDR1 DFQATT and CDR2 SNEGSKA (reference sequence). V lost 0 bases to trimming and J lost 10 bases, with 7 bases between them. CDR3 length equals 11 residues. CDR3 sequence (DNA): TGCAGTGCTAGAGAACCGTGGGAGCAGTTCTTC. Its translation is CSAREPWEQFF.

This clone appeared a few times. This chain uses TRBV28 with TRBJ2-7, with 13 nucleotides matching TRBD2. This CDR3 is built from 14 residues. Germline CDR1 is MDHEN and CDR2 is SYDVKM. Trimming cost V 7 bases and J 7 bases; bases outside gene matches: 7. Here the CDR3 reads CASTLGTSGAEQYF. The CDR3, as DNA: TGTGCCAGCACCCTGGGGACTAGCGGGGCTGAGCAGTACTTC.

The chain combines TRBV5-1 with TRBJ2-5; the D gene is possibly TRBD1 (5 bases). Trimming removed 4 bases at V and 5 bases at J, with 21 bases between. The CDR3 has 16 amino acids. From germline, CDR1 is SGHRS and CDR2 YFSETQ. CDR3 residues: CASSASSITGAETQYF. CDR3 in DNA: TGCGCCAGCAGCGCGTCTTCGATTACTGGGGCGGAGACCCAGTACTTC.

Only a few counts were recorded for this clone. This sequence joins TRBV18 and TRBJ2-2; D ambiguous. V dropped 6 bases and J dropped 2 bases, with 10 bases sitting between them. CDR1 and CDR2 from the germline V gene are KGHSH and LQKENI. The CDR3 has 14 amino acids. In nucleotides, the CDR3 is TGTGCCAGCTCGGCAGGCCTTAACACCGGGGAGCTGTTTTTT. Amino acids: CASSAGLNTGELFF.

This chain connects TRBV4-3 to TRBJ1-4; D remains unclear. This CDR3 is built from 14 residues. Trimming removed 0 bases from V and 8 bases from J, with 10 bases in between. Looked up from germline, CDR1 is LGHNA and CDR2 is YSLEER. This CDR3 is CASSQDVAGEKLFF. Written as DNA, the CDR3 is TGCGCCAGCAGCCAAGATGTGGCGGGGGAAAAACTGTTTTTT.

This rearrangement joins TRBV5-1 to TRBJ1-1; 10 bases match TRBD1. Per the germline V gene, CDR1 is SGHRS and CDR2 is YFSETQ. The CDR3 is made up of 15 amino acids. After removal of 4 bases from V and 5 bases from J, the junction contained 8 bases not matched to a gene. CDR3 region: CASSLQGQGETEAFF. The CDR3 DNA is TGCGCCAGCAGCCTACAAGGACAGGGGGAAACTGAAGCTTTCTTT. Full variable domain (remainder filled in from reference TRBV5-1 and TRBJ1-1): KAGVTQTPRYLIKTRGQQVTLSCSPISGHRSVSWYQQTPGQGLQFLFEYFSETQRNKGNFPGRFSGRQFSNSRSEMNVSTLELGDSALYLCASSLQGQGETEAFFGQGTRLTVV.

This sequence joins TRBV19 and TRBJ2-5, with 10 bases fitting TRBD1. After removal of 7 bases from V and 4 bases from J, the junction contained 6 bases not matched to a gene. The V gene's germline CDR1 is LNHDA and CDR2 SQIVND (reference sequence). The CDR3 is 14 amino acids. DNA of the CDR3: TGTGCCAGTACAAAAGGACAGGGGGGAGAGACCCAGTACTTC. Encoded protein: CASTKGQGGETQYF.

V usage is TRBV11-3 and J usage is TRBJ2-1; 9 nucleotides line up with TRBD1. Germline V gives CDR1 SGHNT, CDR2 YENEEA. The CDR3 has 15 amino acids. V shed 0 bases, J shed 3 bases, and the junction held 0 bases outside the gene matches. CDR3 region: CASSLEGQGYNEQFF. For the CDR3, the DNA is TGTGCCAGCAGCTTAGAGGGACAGGGCTACAATGAGCAGTTCTTC.

This clone turned up a few times. The CDR3 reads CASRTSRDTEAFF. In DNA form, the CDR3 reads TGCGCCAGCAGAACCTCCCGGGACACTGAAGCTTTCTTT. The rearrangement links TRBV5-1 to TRBJ1-1; no firm D call. The germline CDR1 and CDR2 sequences are SGHRS and YFSETQ. V lost 5 bases, J lost 3 bases, and 11 bases lay in between. The CDR3 sequence is 13 residues long.

The chain uses TRBV6-4 and TRBJ2-1; perhaps TRBD1 as D (7 bases). This CDR3 is 15 amino acids long. Germline-derived CDR1 and CDR2 are MRHNA and SNTAGT. V shed 0 bases and J shed 9 bases, with 15 bases lying between them. In DNA form, the CDR3 reads TGTGCCAGCAGTGACTCGCCACTAGCAGGGGGTGAGCAGTTCTTC. It codes for CASSDSPLAGGEQFF.

This clone has only a few counts. J is TRBJ1-1 and V is TRBV9, with D possibly TRBD1 on 6 matching bases. There are 17 residues in the CDR3. V was shortened by 3 bases and J by 0 bases, with 18 bases between the two germline ends. Germline CDR1 and CDR2: SGDLS and YYNGEE. This CDR3 is CASSAGRASGVNTEAFF. In DNA, the CDR3 is TGTGCCAGCAGCGCGGGGAGGGCCTCAGGGGTGAACACTGAAGCTTTCTTT.

The gene calls are TRBV5-4 and TRBJ1-1; D uncertain. This CDR3 is built from 13 residues. V lost 0 bases to trimming and J lost 1 base, with 4 bases between them. The germline V gene encodes CDR1 SGHNT and CDR2 YYREEE (reference sequence). In DNA, the CDR3 is TGTGCCAGCAGCTTGGCGGCGAACACTGAAGCTTTCTTT. Its translation: CASSLAANTEAFF. Based on the CDR3 plus reference TRBV5-4 and TRBJ1-1, the full variable domain is ETGVTQSPTHLIKTRGQQVTLRCSSQSGHNTVSWYQQALGQGPQFIFQYYREEENGRGNFPPRFSGLQFPNYSSELNVNALELDDSALYLCASSLAANTEAFFGQGTRLTVV.

The genes are TRBV2 and TRBJ1-1; D is unclear. From germline, CDR1 is SNHLY and CDR2 FYNNEI. Trimming pared 8 bases from V and 1 base from J, leaving 5 bases between. The CDR3 length is 11 residues. CDR3 coding DNA: TGTGCCAGCGTCCAGAACACTGAAGCTTTCTTT. Protein product: CASVQNTEAFF.

This sequence joins TRBV5-1 and TRBJ2-5; 9 positions agree with TRBD1. In germline, CDR1 is SGHRS, CDR2 YFSETQ. The length of the CDR3 is 16 residues. Losses at the gene ends were 0 bases for V and 5 bases for J; bases not matched to a gene: 8. The CDR3 region has the DNA TGCGCCAGCAGCTTGGCCGGGACAGGGATCGGGGAGACCCAGTACTTC. Translating gives CASSLAGTGIGETQYF. The complete variable domain, with remaining parts taken from reference TRBV5-1 and TRBJ2-5, reads KAGVTQTPRYLIKTRGQQVTLSCSPISGHRSVSWYQQTPGQGLQFLFEYFSETQRNKGNFPGRFSGRQFSNSRSEMNVSTLELGDSALYLCASSLAGTGIGETQYFGPGTRLLVL.

The chain joins TRBV5-1 to TRBJ2-5; D might be TRBD1 (5 bases). Germline-derived CDR1 and CDR2 are SGHRS and YFSETQ. The CDR3 loop spans 15 amino acids. V was shortened by 1 base and J by 4 bases, with 14 bases between the two germline ends. CDR3 in amino acids: CASSLWQGLGETQYF. For the CDR3, the DNA is TGCGCCAGCAGCTTGTGGCAGGGATTGGGAGAGACCCAGTACTTC.

The J gene is TRBJ2-7, the V gene TRBV10-3, with 8 bases identical to TRBD2. The CDR3 sequence is 12 residues long. In germline, CDR1 is ENHRY, CDR2 SYGVKD. The ends lost 8 bases at V and 5 bases at J; junction bases unmatched: 5. The DNA for the CDR3 is TGTGCCATCCGGGGACTAGAGGACGAGCAGTACTTC. This sequence encodes CAIRGLEDEQYF.

The chain recombines TRBV30 with TRBJ1-2; D is possibly TRBD1 (5 bases). V was trimmed by 4 bases and J by 6 bases, leaving 21 bases between them. The CDR3 has 15 amino acids. In germline, CDR1 is GTSNPN, CDR2 SVGIG (reference sequence). The CDR3: CAWISSAGGRNGYTF. Here the CDR3 DNA reads TGTGCCTGGATATCTTCGGCTGGGGGTAGGAATGGCTACACCTTC.

V is TRBV18 and J is TRBJ2-1; no reliable D call. CDR3 length equals 12 residues. Germline V gene sequence: CDR1 KGHSH, CDR2 LQKENI. The ends were cut back, 2 bases at V and 9 bases at J, with 8 bases in the middle. CDR3 bases: TGTGCCAGCTCACCAATTGAAGGTGAGCAGTTCTTC. Encoded protein: CASSPIEGEQFF. The complete variable domain, with remaining parts taken from reference TRBV18 and TRBJ2-1, reads NAGVMQNPRHLVRRRGQEARLRCSPMKGHSHVYWYRQLPEEGLKFMVYLQKENIIDESGMPKERFSAEFPKEGPSILRIQQVVRGDSAAYFCASSPIEGEQFFGPGTRLTVL.